The 27 T cell receptor beta chains listed next were all sequenced from one sample in a study of T cell clusters in autoimmune cytopenias. TRB rearrangements were amplified by touch-down multiplex PCR with mixed TRB-A/B primers. TCRdb reprocessed the multiplex PCR reads, keeping one entry per CDR3 protein, no DNA. The data show roughly 3,000 distinct CDR3 sequences, and the top ten clones hold about a third. Each sample's input was roughly 270 ng genomic DNA, about 38,000 genome equivalents. The specimen sequenced was peripheral blood. The receptor source for this set is a human donor with an autoimmune cytopenia, with autoimmune hepatitis or in good health (not recorded which).

By frequency, this clonotype registers medium-sized. The chain recombines TRBV19 with TRBJ2-1. The CDR3 is made up of 13 amino acids. Germline V gene data show CDR1 as LNHDA and CDR2 as SQIVND (reference sequence). CDR3 amino acids: CASSIAANNEQFF.

The chain carries TRBV28 and TRBJ1-2. CDR1 is MDHEN, CDR2 SYDVKM, per germline. The CDR3 is 12 residues long. This chain's CDR3 is CASSLKSYGYTF.

The chain uses TRBV4-1 and TRBJ2-2. This CDR3 contains 15 residues. Germline CDR1 is MGHRA and CDR2 is YSYEKL. CDR3: CASSPPTVGVGELFF.

This clonotype shows up as medium-sized by frequency. The chain links TRBV6-5 to TRBJ1-2; with no DNA, the TCRdb D assignment of TRBD1 cannot be verified. CDR1 and CDR2 from the germline V gene are MNHEY and SVGAGI. The CDR3 totals 14 residues. The CDR3: CASSYSGTLRGYTF.

This clonotype registers medium-sized by frequency. The chain links TRBV30 to TRBJ2-2. The CDR3 consists of 11 residues. CDR1 and CDR2 from the germline V gene are GTSNPN and SVGIG (reference sequence). The CDR3 here is CAWDATGELFF.

By frequency, this clonotype is medium-sized. The rearrangement uses TRBV27 and TRBJ2-3. The germline V gene has CDR1 MNHEY and CDR2 SMNVEV (reference sequence). CDR3 length: 15 residues. The CDR3 is CASSLWGEATDTQYF.

This clonotype is labeled medium-sized based on frequency. V usage is TRBV30 and J usage is TRBJ1-5; as DNA is missing, the TRBD1 call by TCRdb cannot be tested. CDR1 GTSNPN and CDR2 SVGIG come from the germline V gene (reference sequence). The CDR3 has 15 residues. The CDR3 spells CAWSGDRGSNQPQHF.

By frequency, this clonotype is medium-sized. The rearrangement joins TRBV27 to TRBJ1-1. Looked up from germline, CDR1 is MNHEY and CDR2 is SMNVEV (reference sequence). The CDR3 length is 14 residues. Here the CDR3 reads CASSLVSTNTEAFF.

This clonotype shows up as medium-sized by frequency. This sequence joins TRBV19 and TRBJ2-7; TCRdb indicates TRBD1, and absent DNA this call remains unverified. Germline loops: CDR1 LNHDA, CDR2 SQIVND (reference sequence). CDR3 length: 15 amino acids. This CDR3 reads CASSMSGQGAYEQYF.

By frequency, this clonotype registers medium-sized (0.01 to 0.1%). The rearrangement links TRBV27 to TRBJ2-2; the D gene TCRdb calls, TRBD1, cannot be checked with no DNA. Germline values: CDR1 MNHEY, CDR2 SMNVEV (reference sequence). This CDR3 comprises 15 residues. CDR3 in amino acids: CASSGWGPNTGELFF.

This clonotype is classed as medium-sized by frequency. The CDR3 loop is CASTARAGRRPYEQYF. The chain employs TRBV19 and TRBJ2-7. The CDR3 length is 16 residues. The germline gives CDR1 LNHDA, CDR2 SQIVND (reference sequence).

This clonotype is medium-sized by frequency. The chain combines TRBV2 with TRBJ1-2; the D gene TCRdb calls, TRBD1, cannot be checked with no DNA. The CDR3 is 12 amino acids. The germline gives CDR1 SNHLY, CDR2 FYNNEI. CDR3 in amino acids: CASSPENYGYTF.

This clonotype is identified as medium-sized from frequency. The chain is built from TRBV6-1 and TRBJ1-2; no DNA is available, so the TRBD1 call from TCRdb remains unchecked. Germline loops: CDR1 MNHNS, CDR2 SASEGT. This CDR3 has 16 amino acids. The CDR3 region is CASSVSQGAFDYGYTF.

The V call is TRBV28, the J call TRBJ2-3. Germline V gives CDR1 MDHEN, CDR2 SYDVKM. This CDR3 contains 15 residues. The CDR3 region is CASSPDMTATDTQYF.

According to its frequency, this clonotype is medium-sized. The chain employs TRBV27 and TRBJ1-6. This CDR3 region has 18 residues. CDR1 is MNHEY and CDR2 is SMNVEV in the germline V gene (reference sequence). CDR3 protein: CASSFWKGGGGSESPLHF.

Measured by frequency, this clonotype is medium-sized. This sequence joins TRBV6-5 and TRBJ2-7; checking the TCRdb D call of TRBD1 is not possible without DNA. The CDR3 is 14 residues long. Germline values: CDR1 MNHEY, CDR2 SVGAGI. The CDR3 spells CASSYVATGGEQYF.

This clonotype is labeled medium-sized based on frequency. This chain joins TRBV6-1 and TRBJ1-2; lacking DNA, the TRBD1 call made by TCRdb goes unchecked. The germline V gene has CDR1 MNHNS and CDR2 SASEGT. There are 13 residues in the CDR3. The chain's CDR3 is CASTSGTGGGYTF.

By frequency, this clonotype registers medium-sized. This chain uses TRBV6-1 with TRBJ1-3; lacking DNA, the TRBD1 call made by TCRdb goes unchecked. Germline V CDR1 and CDR2: MNHNS, SASEGT. The CDR3 totals 14 residues. The CDR3 loop reads CASMGASSGNTIYF.

Frequency places this clonotype as medium-sized. The J gene is TRBJ2-5, the V gene TRBV27; the D gene TCRdb calls, TRBD2, cannot be checked with no DNA. Germline-derived CDR1 and CDR2 are MNHEY and SMNVEV (reference sequence). There are 14 residues in the CDR3. The CDR3: CASSFFGREETQYF.

The CDR3 region is CASSLWARAGLAGGPRDNEQFF. The chain joins TRBV28 to TRBJ2-1; TCRdb's D call of TRBD2 is untestable without DNA. The CDR3 consists of 22 residues. The germline gives CDR1 MDHEN, CDR2 SYDVKM.

Frequency places this clonotype as large. The V gene is TRBV7-9, the J gene TRBJ2-7; TCRdb indicates TRBD1, and absent DNA this call remains unverified. The CDR3 runs to 15 residues. Per germline, CDR1 SEHNR and CDR2 FQNEAQ (reference sequence). This CDR3 reads CASSPPGQGAYEQYF.

By frequency, this clonotype registers medium-sized. The chain combines TRBV6-1 with TRBJ1-2. The germline V gene has CDR1 MNHNS and CDR2 SASEGT. This CDR3 is built from 17 residues. CDR3 protein: CASSDVAVGQLIYGYTF.

In terms of frequency, this clonotype is medium-sized. The V gene is TRBV29-1, the J gene TRBJ2-5; TCRdb proposes TRBD1, but this gene call is untestable without DNA. The CDR3 is made up of 13 amino acids. CDR1 and CDR2 (germline): SQVTM, ANQGSEA. CDR3: CSSSWDSQETQYF.

The genes are TRBV2 and TRBJ1-4; the TCRdb call, TRBD1, lacks DNA for checking. The CDR3 runs 15 residues. Germline CDR1 SNHLY, CDR2 FYNNEI. CDR3: CASSRGPGEDEKLFF.

V gene TRBV9 combines with J gene TRBJ1-2; TCRdb picks TRBD1, but there is no DNA to check that call. The CDR3 is 15 residues long. Germline lookup yields CDR1 SGDLS and CDR2 YYNGEE. CDR3 region: CASSTRTGVGYGYTF. The variable domain in full, completed from reference TRBV9 and TRBJ1-2, reads DSGVTQTPKHLITATGQRVTLRCSPRSGDLSVYWYQQSLDQGLQFLIQYYNGEERAKGNILERFSAQQFPDLHSELNLSSLELGDSALYFCASSTRTGVGYGYTFGSGTRLTVV.

This clonotype ranks as medium-sized in terms of frequency. V and J are TRBV11-2 and TRBJ2-7; TCRdb reports TRBD1, a call that lacks DNA to check it against. The CDR3 runs to 12 residues. The germline V gene encodes CDR1 SGHAT and CDR2 FQNNGV. This chain's CDR3 is CASSLADRGQYF.

The chain has TRBV6-1 and TRBJ2-7. CDR1 and CDR2 from the germline V gene are MNHNS and SASEGT. CDR3 length equals 16 residues. The CDR3 sequence: CASSGGRRGGFYEQYF.